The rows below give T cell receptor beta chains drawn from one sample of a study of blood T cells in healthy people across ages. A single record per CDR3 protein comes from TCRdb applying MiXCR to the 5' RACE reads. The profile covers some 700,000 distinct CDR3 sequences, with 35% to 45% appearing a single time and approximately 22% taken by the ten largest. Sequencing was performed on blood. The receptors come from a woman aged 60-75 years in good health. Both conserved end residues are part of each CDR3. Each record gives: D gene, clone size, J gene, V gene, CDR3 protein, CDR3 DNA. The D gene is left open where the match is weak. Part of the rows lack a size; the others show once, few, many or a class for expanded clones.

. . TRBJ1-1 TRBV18 CASSLRGKGSNTEAFF TGTGCCAGCTCACTACGAGGAAAGGGCTCGAACACTGAAGCTTTCTTT
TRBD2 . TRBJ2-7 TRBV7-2 CASSLAPGLAEYNEQYF TGTGCCAGCAGCTTAGCGCCGGGGCTAGCGGAGTACAATGAGCAGTACTTC
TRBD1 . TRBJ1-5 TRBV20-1 CSALVGQGHQPQHF TGCAGTGCTTTAGTCGGACAGGGACATCAGCCCCAGCATTTC
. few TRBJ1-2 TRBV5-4 CASSFTGEDGYTF TGTGCCAGCAGCTTCACGGGGGAGGATGGCTACACCTTC
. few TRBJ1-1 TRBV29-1 CSVEWTENTEAFF TGCAGCGTTGAATGGACAGAGAACACTGAAGCTTTCTTT
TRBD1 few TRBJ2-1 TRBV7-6 CASSLVPPTGGFSYNEQFF TGTGCCAGCAGCTTAGTTCCCCCGACAGGGGGTTTCTCCTACAATGAGCAGTTCTTC
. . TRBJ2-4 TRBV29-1 CSVEESAVGIQYF TGCAGCGTTGAAGAGAGCGCGGTCGGCATTCAGTACTTC
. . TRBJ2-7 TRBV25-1 CASTGISRTGVEQYF TGTGCCAGCACGGGGATTTCTAGGACGGGGGTCGAGCAGTACTTC
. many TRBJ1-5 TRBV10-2 CASSRQGHQPQHF TGCGCCAGCAGTAGGCAGGGTCATCAGCCCCAGCATTTT
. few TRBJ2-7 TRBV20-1 CSAGPGTSKIYEQYF TGCAGTGCTGGACCCGGCACTTCCAAAATCTACGAGCAGTACTTC
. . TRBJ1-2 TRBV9 CASSTSGLGGYTF TGTGCCAGCTCTACGTCTGGGTTAGGCGGCTACACCTTC
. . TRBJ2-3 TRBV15 CATSREKARRYQSTDTQYF TGTGCCACCAGCAGAGAAAAGGCCAGGCGCTACCAAAGCACAGATACGCAGTATTTT
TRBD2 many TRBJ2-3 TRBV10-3 CAISLGGGGTDTQYF TGTGCCATCTCCCTGGGGGGGGGTGGCACAGATACGCAGTATTTT
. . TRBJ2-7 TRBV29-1 CSVERVAGKGPPNEQYF TGCAGCGTTGAAAGGGTTGCGGGAAAAGGGCCCCCCAACGAGCAGTACTTC
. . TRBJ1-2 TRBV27 CASSSHRLRNGYTF TGTGCCAGCAGTTCTCACAGGCTTAGGAATGGCTACACCTTC
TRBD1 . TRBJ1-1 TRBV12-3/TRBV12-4 CASSVRQGGSTEAFF TGTGCCAGCAGTGTACGACAGGGGGGATCCACTGAAGCTTTCTTT
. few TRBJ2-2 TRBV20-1 CSARVSPGELFF TGCAGTGCTAGAGTTAGCCCCGGGGAGCTGTTTTTT
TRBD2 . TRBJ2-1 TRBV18 CASSPLAGGFYEQFF TGTGCCAGCTCACCACTAGCGGGGGGATTCTATGAGCAGTTCTTC
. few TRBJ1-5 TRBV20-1 CSASQTQGSQPQHF TGCAGTGCTAGTCAAACACAGGGTTCTCAGCCCCAGCATTTT
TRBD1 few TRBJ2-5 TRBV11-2 CASSHTGGGGETQYF TGTGCCAGCAGTCATACAGGGGGCGGAGGAGAGACCCAGTACTTC
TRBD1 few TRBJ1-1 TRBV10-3 CAILRTGVIPEAFF TGTGCCATTCTCCGGACAGGGGTAATCCCTGAAGCTTTCTTT
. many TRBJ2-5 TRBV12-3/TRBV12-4 CASGGLETQYF TGTGCCAGCGGGGGATTAGAGACCCAGTACTTC
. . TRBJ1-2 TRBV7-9 CASSLAGTSNYGYTF TGTGCCAGCAGCTTAGCGGGGACTTCTAACTATGGCTACACCTTC
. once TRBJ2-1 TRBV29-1 CSVHIYNEQFF TGCAGCGTCCACATATACAATGAGCAGTTCTTC
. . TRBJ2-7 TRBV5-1 CASSPQAREQYF TGCGCCAGCAGCCCGCAGGCCCGAGAGCAGTACTTC
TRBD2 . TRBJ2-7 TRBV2 CASNSGGDYEQYF TGTGCCAGCAATAGCGGGGGGGATTACGAGCAGTACTTC
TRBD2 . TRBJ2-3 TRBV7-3 CASSLRPGLAGVVNTQYF TGTGCCAGCAGCTTAAGACCGGGACTAGCGGGAGTGGTGAATACGCAGTATTTT
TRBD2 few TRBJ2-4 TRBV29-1 CSVGTSGSGEKYF TGCAGCGTCGGGACTAGCGGGAGCGGAGAGAAGTACTTC
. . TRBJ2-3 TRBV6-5 CASSSPLATSTDTKYF TGTGCCAGCAGTTCTCCCCTAGCGACCAGCACAGATACGAAGTATTTT
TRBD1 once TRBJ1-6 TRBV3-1 CASSPRDRGSPLHF TGTGCCAGCAGCCCCCGGGACAGGGGCTCACCCCTCCACTTT
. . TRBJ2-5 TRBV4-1 CASSHHHRTSRGNEQYF TGCGCCAGCAGCCACCATCACAGGACCAGCCGGGGCAATGAGCAGTACTTC
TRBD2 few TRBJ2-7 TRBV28 CASSPPRSGISYEQYF TGTGCCAGCAGTCCCCCTCGTAGCGGGATTAGCTACGAGCAGTACTTC
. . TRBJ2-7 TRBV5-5 CASSLVGVGSSYEQYF TGTGCCAGCAGCTTGGTTGGGGTGGGAAGCTCCTACGAGCAGTACTTC
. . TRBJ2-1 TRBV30 CAWSKRVNEQFF TGTGCCTGGAGTAAAAGGGTCAATGAGCAGTTCTTC
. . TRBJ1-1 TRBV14 CASSHTTEAFF TGTGCCAGCAGCCATACCACTGAAGCTTTCTTT
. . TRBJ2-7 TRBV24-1 CATSDFDWGGEQYF TGTGCCACCAGTGATTTCGATTGGGGCGGCGAGCAGTACTTC
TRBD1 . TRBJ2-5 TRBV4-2 CASSPSGTGGWETQYF TGTGCCAGCAGCCCATCCGGGACAGGGGGCTGGGAGACCCAGTACTTC
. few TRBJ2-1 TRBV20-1 CSARMTFLNEQFF TGCAGTGCTAGAATGACTTTTCTCAATGAGCAGTTCTTC
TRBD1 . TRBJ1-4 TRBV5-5 CASSSGQVLEKLFF TGTGCCAGCAGCTCGGGACAGGTCCTTGAAAAACTGTTTTTT
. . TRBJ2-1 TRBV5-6 CASSLLSGSSYKEQFF TGTGCCAGCAGCCTCCTTAGCGGCAGCTCCTACAAGGAGCAGTTCTTC